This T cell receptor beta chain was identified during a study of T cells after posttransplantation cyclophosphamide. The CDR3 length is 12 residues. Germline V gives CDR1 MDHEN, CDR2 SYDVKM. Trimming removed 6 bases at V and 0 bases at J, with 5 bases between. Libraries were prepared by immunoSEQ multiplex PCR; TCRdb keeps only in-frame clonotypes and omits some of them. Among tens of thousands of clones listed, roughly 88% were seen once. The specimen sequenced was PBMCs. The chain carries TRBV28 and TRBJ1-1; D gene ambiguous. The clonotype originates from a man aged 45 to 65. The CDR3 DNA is TGTGCCAGCAGGCTACTGAACACTGAAGCTTTCTTT. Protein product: CASRLLNTEAFF.